Listed below are T cell receptor beta chains from one sample, sequenced in a study of T and B cells in COVID-19 patients. TCRdb fed the multiplex PCR reads into MiXCR, producing one record per CDR3 protein. Among about 4,600 distinct CDR3 sequences listed, roughly a fifth were seen once. Sequenced: blood. The source is a human donor with active COVID-19. CDR3s include the opening cysteine and the closing phenylalanine or tryptophan. The D gene is left open where the match is weak. Clone size is given for some rows only: seen once, a few or many times, or a class if the clone is expanded.

clone_size | d_call | j_call | v_call | cdr3_aa | cdr3_nt
medium-sized | TRBD1 | TRBJ2-7 | TRBV6-2/TRBV6-3 | CASSYLTHRQGSRYEQYF | TGTGCCAGCAGTTACCTCACCCACCGACAGGGATCCCGCTACGAGCAGTACTTC
. | . | TRBJ2-7 | TRBV28 | CASSLRQKSSYEQYF | TGTGCCAGCAGTTTGAGGCAGAAGAGCTCCTACGAGCAGTACTTC
medium-sized | . | TRBJ2-1 | TRBV5-4 | CASSLVGTGVYNEQFF | TGTGCCAGCAGCTTGGTCGGGACCGGTGTCTACAATGAGCAGTTCTTC
medium-sized | . | TRBJ2-3 | TRBV27 | CASSLSVTPTDTQYF | TGTGCCAGCAGTTTATCTGTGACCCCCACAGATACGCAGTATTTT
many | TRBD1 | TRBJ1-1 | TRBV6-1 | CASRTGVNTEAFF | TGTGCCAGCAGGACAGGGGTGAACACTGAAGCTTTCTTT
medium-sized | . | TRBJ1-3 | TRBV19 | CASKFSSGNTIYF | TGTGCCAGTAAATTCAGCTCTGGAAACACCATATATTTT
medium-sized | TRBD2 | TRBJ2-1 | TRBV6-6 | CASSRGLAGGPSYNEQFF | TGTGCCAGCAGCAGAGGTCTAGCGGGAGGCCCATCCTACAATGAGCAGTTCTTC
few | TRBD2 | TRBJ2-3 | TRBV24-1 | CATSDHGLAGTDTQYF | TGTGCCACCAGTGATCACGGACTAGCGGGCACAGATACGCAGTATTTT
few | . | TRBJ2-1 | TRBV11-2 | CASNRGGGEQFF | TGTGCCAGCAATAGGGGCGGTGGTGAGCAGTTCTTC
many | . | TRBJ2-5 | TRBV10-3 | CAISPGPIAETQYF | TGTGCCATCAGCCCGGGACCGATCGCGGAGACCCAGTACTTC
once | . | TRBJ1-2 | TRBV7-3 | CASSPGPTYGYTF | TGTGCCAGCAGTCCCGGACCGACCTATGGCTACACCTTC
. | . | TRBJ1-1 | TRBV5-1 | CASSLGGLGGYNTEAFF | TGCGCCAGCAGCTTGGGGGGTTTGGGGGGCTATAACACTGAAGCTTTCTTT
medium-sized | . | TRBJ1-4 | TRBV18 | CASSPSAGANEKLFF | TGTGCCAGCTCACCATCCGCAGGGGCTAATGAAAAACTGTTTTTT
. | TRBD1 | TRBJ1-1 | TRBV6-5 | CASSARTGWAEAFF | TGTGCCAGCAGTGCCAGGACAGGTTGGGCTGAAGCTTTCTTT
medium-sized | TRBD1 | TRBJ2-7 | TRBV27 | CASSQTTGILREQYF | TGTGCCAGCAGCCAAACGACAGGGATCTTACGGGAGCAGTACTTC
. | TRBD1 | TRBJ2-7 | TRBV5-1 | CASSLRQGGNEQYF | TGCGCCAGCAGCTTACGACAGGGGGGCAACGAGCAGTACTTC
medium-sized | TRBD1 | TRBJ1-5 | TRBV19 | CATAGTVNQPQHF | TGTGCCACCGCCGGGACAGTCAATCAGCCCCAGCATTTT
. | . | TRBJ1-1 | TRBV7-2 | CASSLAGGNTEAFF | TGTGCCAGCAGCTTAGCGGGAGGGAACACTGAAGCTTTCTTT
. | TRBD1 | TRBJ1-6 | TRBV28 | CASSYGDRFSSYNSPLHF | TGTGCCAGCAGTTACGGGGACAGGTTTAGCTCCTATAATTCACCCCTCCACTTT
few | . | TRBJ2-7 | TRBV11-2 | CASSSVLAVPEQYF | TGTGCCAGCAGCTCGGTATTAGCGGTCCCCGAGCAGTACTTC
medium-sized | . | TRBJ2-2 | TRBV10-3 | CAISLGGELFF | TGTGCCATCAGCCTGGGCGGGGAGCTGTTTTTT
. | . | TRBJ1-5 | TRBV4-3 | CASSQDSGNNQPQHF | TGCGCCAGCAGCCAAGACTCAGGGAACAATCAGCCCCAGCATTTT
few | TRBD2 | TRBJ2-1 | TRBV7-2 | CASSRTGGGRASHEQFF | TGTGCCAGCAGCCGGACGGGTGGTGGGAGGGCCTCCCATGAGCAGTTCTTC
few | . | TRBJ2-7 | TRBV5-1 | CASSLADEQYF | TGCGCCAGCAGCTTGGCAGACGAGCAGTACTTC
many | TRBD1 | TRBJ1-2 | TRBV12-3/TRBV12-4 | CASSGDSRGYTF | TGTGCCAGCAGTGGGGACAGCCGGGGCTACACCTTC
. | TRBD1 | TRBJ1-2 | TRBV29-1 | CSVGEGADGYTF | TGCAGCGTTGGGGAGGGGGCTGATGGCTACACCTTC
large | TRBD2 | TRBJ2-6 | TRBV29-1 | CSVKASGGASGANVLTF | TGCAGCGTTAAGGCTAGCGGGGGGGCCTCTGGGGCCAACGTCCTGACTTTC
medium-sized | . | TRBJ2-7 | TRBV6-1 | CASSWGETYEQYF | TGTGCCAGTAGCTGGGGGGAAACCTACGAGCAGTACTTC
. | TRBD1 | TRBJ1-4 | TRBV5-1 | CASSPDREGGKLFF | TGCGCCAGCAGCCCCGACAGGGAAGGAGGAAAACTGTTTTTT
few | TRBD2 | TRBJ2-1 | TRBV10-3 | CAISVTSGSSYNEQFF | TGTGCCATCAGTGTTACTAGCGGGAGCTCCTACAATGAGCAGTTCTTC
. | . | TRBJ1-6 | TRBV7-2 | CASSLASHGSPLHF | TGTGCCAGCAGCTTAGCCAGCCATGGTTCACCCCTCCACTTT
medium-sized | . | TRBJ2-1 | TRBV5-6 | CASSLGRNEQFF | TGTGCCAGCAGCCTTGGGCGCAATGAGCAGTTCTTC
. | TRBD1 | TRBJ1-6 | TRBV20-1 | CSAPSQGANWGGSPLHF | TGCAGTGCTCCCTCGCAGGGGGCGAATTGGGGTGGTTCACCCCTCCACTTT
large | . | TRBJ2-3 | TRBV29-1 | CSVEKGVVVSDTQYF | TGCAGCGTTGAAAAGGGGGTAGTAGTGTCAGATACGCAGTATTTT
. | . | TRBJ1-4 | TRBV4-2 | CASSHPLSGVDEKLFF | TGTGCCAGCAGCCATCCCCTTTCAGGGGTTGATGAAAAACTGTTTTTT
. | . | TRBJ1-5 | TRBV20-1 | CSARGGGRGSQPQHF | TGCAGTGCTAGGGGTGGTGGGCGGGGAAGTCAGCCCCAGCATTTT
many | . | TRBJ1-2 | TRBV5-6 | CASSLSQGGGYTF | TGTGCCAGCAGCTTAAGTCAGGGCGGTGGCTACACCTTC
. | . | TRBJ2-3 | TRBV20-1 | CSAVIAAGTDTQYF | TGCAGTGCTGTCATCGCAGCAGGCACAGATACGCAGTATTTT
. | . | TRBJ1-6 | TRBV20-1 | CSASVRGRYNSPLHF | TGCAGTGCTAGTGTCCGGGGCCGGTATAATTCACCCCTCCACTTT
medium-sized | TRBD1 | TRBJ2-2 | TRBV27 | CASSPPPDRGPTGELFF | TGTGCCAGCAGTCCTCCCCCGGACAGGGGCCCCACAGGGGAGCTGTTTTTT
few | TRBD1 | TRBJ1-5 | TRBV7-2 | CASSLGQGQNQPQHF | TGTGCCAGCAGCTTAGGACAGGGTCAAAATCAGCCCCAGCATTTT